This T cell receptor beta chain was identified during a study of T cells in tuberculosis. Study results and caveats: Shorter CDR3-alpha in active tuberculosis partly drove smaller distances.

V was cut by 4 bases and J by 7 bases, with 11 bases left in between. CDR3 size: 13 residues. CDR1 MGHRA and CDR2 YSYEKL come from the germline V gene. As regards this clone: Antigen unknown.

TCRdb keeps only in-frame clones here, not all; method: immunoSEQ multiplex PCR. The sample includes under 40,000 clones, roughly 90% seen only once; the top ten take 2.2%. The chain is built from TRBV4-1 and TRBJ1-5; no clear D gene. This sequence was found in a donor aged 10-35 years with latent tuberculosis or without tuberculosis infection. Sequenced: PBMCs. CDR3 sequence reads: CASSLLGGQPQHF. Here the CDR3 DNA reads TGCGCCAGCAGCCTCCTGGGCGGGCAGCCCCAGCATTTT.